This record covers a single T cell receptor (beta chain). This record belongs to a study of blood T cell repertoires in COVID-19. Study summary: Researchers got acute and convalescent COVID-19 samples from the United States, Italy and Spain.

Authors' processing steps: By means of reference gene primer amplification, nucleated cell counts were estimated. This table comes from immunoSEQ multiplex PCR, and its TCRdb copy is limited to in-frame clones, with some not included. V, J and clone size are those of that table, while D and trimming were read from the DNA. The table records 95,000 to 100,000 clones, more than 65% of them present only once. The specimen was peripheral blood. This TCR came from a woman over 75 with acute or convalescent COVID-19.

CDR3: CASSVDLISNTGELFF. In DNA, the CDR3 is TGTGCCAGCAGCGTAGATCTTATTTCGAACACCGGGGAGCTGTTTTTT. J is TRBJ2-2 and V is TRBV9; D is undetermined. This CDR3 has 16 residues. The germline CDR1 and CDR2 sequences are SGDLS and YYNGEE. V lost 0 bases to trimming and J lost 0 bases, with 9 bases between them.